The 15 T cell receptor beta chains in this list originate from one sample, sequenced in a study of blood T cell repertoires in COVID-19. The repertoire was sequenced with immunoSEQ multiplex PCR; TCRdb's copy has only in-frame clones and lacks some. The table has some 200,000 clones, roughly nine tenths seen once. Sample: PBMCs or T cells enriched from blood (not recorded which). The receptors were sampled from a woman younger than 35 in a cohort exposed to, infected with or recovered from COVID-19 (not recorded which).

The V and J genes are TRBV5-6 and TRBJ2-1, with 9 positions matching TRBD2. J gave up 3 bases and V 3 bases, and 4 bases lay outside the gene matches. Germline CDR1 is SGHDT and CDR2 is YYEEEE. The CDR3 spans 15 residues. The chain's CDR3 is CASSWLREGYNEQFF. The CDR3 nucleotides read TGTGCCAGCAGCTGGTTGCGGGAGGGCTACAATGAGCAGTTCTTC. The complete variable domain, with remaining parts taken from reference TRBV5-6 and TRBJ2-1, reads DAGVTQSPTHLIKTRGQQVTLRCSPKSGHDTVSWYQQALGQGPQFIFQYYEEEERQRGNFPDRFSGHQFPNYSSELNVNALLLGDSALYLCASSWLREGYNEQFFGPGTRLTVL.

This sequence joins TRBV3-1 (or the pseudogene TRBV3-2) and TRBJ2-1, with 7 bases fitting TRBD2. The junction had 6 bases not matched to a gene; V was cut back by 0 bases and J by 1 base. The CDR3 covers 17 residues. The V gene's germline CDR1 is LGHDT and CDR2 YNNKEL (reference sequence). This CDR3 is CASSQDSLAASYNEQFF. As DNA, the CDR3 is TGTGCCAGCAGCCAAGACTCTCTAGCGGCTTCCTACAATGAGCAGTTCTTC.

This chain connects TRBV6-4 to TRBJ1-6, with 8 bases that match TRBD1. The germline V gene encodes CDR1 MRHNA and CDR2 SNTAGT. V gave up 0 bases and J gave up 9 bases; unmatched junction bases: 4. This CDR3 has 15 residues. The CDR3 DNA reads TGTGCCAGCAGTGACTCTTGGACAGGGAGTTCACCCCTCCACTTT. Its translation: CASSDSWTGSSPLHF.

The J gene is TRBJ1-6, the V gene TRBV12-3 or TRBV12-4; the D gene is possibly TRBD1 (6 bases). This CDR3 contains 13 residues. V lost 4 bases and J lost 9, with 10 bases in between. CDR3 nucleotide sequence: TGTGCCAGCAGTTCTACAGGGCTTTCACCCCTCCACTTT. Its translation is CASSSTGLSPLHF.

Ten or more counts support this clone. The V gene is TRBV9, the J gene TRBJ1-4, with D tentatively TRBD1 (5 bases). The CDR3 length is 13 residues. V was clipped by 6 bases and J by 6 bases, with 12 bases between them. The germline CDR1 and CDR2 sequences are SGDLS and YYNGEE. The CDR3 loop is CASTRGTDEKLFF. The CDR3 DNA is TGTGCCAGCACCCGCGGGACGGATGAAAAACTGTTTTTT.

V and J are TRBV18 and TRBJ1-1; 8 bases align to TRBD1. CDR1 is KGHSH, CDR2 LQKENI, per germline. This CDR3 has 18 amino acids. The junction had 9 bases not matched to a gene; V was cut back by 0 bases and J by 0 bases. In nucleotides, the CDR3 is TGTGCCAGCTCACCACCCGGACAGGGCCCTCCCTTGAACACTGAAGCTTTCTTT. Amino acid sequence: CASSPPGQGPPLNTEAFF.

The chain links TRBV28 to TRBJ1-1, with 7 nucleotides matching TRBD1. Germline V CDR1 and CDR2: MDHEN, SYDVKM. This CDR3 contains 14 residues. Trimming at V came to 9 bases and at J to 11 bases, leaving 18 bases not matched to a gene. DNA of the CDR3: TGTGCCAGTGAGGGGACAGTAACCCAAACCTCGGCTTTCTTT. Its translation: CASEGTVTQTSAFF.

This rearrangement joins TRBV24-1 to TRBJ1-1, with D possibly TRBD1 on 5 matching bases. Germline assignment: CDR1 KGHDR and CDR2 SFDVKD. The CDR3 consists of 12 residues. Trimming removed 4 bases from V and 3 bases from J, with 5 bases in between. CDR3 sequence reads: CATSDRDTEAFF. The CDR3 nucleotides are TGTGCCACCAGTGACAGGGACACTGAAGCTTTCTTT.

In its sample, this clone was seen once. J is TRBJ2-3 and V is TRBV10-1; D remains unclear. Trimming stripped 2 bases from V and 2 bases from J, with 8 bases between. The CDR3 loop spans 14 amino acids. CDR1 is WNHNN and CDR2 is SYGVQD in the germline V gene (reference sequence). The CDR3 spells CASSEKLFTDTQYF. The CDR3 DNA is TGCGCCAGCAGTGAGAAACTATTCACAGATACGCAGTATTTT.

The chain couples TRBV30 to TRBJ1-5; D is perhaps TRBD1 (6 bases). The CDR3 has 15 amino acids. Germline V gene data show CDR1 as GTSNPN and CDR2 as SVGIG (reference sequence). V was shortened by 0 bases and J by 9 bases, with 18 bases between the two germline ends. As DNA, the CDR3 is TGTGCCTGGAGTGTAGCCGGACAGTACGCGGGGCCCCAGCATTTT. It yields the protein CAWSVAGQYAGPQHF. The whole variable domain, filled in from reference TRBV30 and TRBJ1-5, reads SQTIHQWPATLVQPVGSPLSLECTVEGTSNPNLYWYRQAAGRGLQLLFYSVGIGQISSEVPQNLSASRPQDRQFILSSKKLLLSDSGFYLCAWSVAGQYAGPQHFGDGTRLSIL.

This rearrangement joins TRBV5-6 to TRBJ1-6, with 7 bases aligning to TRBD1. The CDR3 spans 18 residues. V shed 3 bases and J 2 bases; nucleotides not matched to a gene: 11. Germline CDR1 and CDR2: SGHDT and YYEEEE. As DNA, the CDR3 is TGTGCCAGCAGCTCCACTGGACAGGCGAAGACCTATAATTCACCCCTCCACTTT. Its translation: CASSSTGQAKTYNSPLHF.

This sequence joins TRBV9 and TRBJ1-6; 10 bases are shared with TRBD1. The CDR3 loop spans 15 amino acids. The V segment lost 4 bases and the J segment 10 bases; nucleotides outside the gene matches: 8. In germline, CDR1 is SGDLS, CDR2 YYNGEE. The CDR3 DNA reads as TGTGCCAGCAGCATGGGGACAGGGGTTCACTCACCCCTCCACTTT. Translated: CASSMGTGVHSPLHF.

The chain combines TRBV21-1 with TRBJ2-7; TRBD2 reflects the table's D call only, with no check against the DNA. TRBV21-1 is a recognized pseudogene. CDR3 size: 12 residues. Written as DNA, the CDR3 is TGTGCCAGCACCCCTTGTAGTGGTGAGCAGTACTTC. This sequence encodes CASTPCSGEQYF.

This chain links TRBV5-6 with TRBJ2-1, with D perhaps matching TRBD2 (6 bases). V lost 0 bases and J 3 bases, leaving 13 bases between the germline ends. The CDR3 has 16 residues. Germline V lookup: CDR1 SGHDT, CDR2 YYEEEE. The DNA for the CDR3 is TGTGCCAGCAGCTTGGTGCGGGACTGGAACTACAATGAGCAGTTCTTC. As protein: CASSLVRDWNYNEQFF. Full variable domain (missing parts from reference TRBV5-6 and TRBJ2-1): DAGVTQSPTHLIKTRGQQVTLRCSPKSGHDTVSWYQQALGQGPQFIFQYYEEEERQRGNFPDRFSGHQFPNYSSELNVNALLLGDSALYLCASSLVRDWNYNEQFFGPGTRLTVL.

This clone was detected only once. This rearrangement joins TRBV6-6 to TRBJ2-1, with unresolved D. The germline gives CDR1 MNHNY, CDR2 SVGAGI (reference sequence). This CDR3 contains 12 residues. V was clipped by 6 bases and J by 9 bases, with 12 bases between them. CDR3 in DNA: TGTGCCAGCAGCCCTACTGCTGTTGAGCAGTTCTTC. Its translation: CASSPTAVEQFF.